This TCR beta chain was recorded in a study of CD8+ T cells in alopecia areata. Study background: Those patients who were treated received oral tofacitinib, which was given at 5 to 10 mg twice daily for moderate-to-severe alopecia areata. Study findings and constraints: There were also resident alphabeta T cells of normal skin sequenced in scalp samples. The study found higher clonality in lesional than normal scalp, especially in alopecia totalis/universalis.

cDNA prepared by RNA extraction and subsequent reverse transcription served as the template for sequencing. Measured with immunoSEQ multiplex PCR; TCRdb has only the in-frame clones, and not every one. The sample lists some 99,000 clones, roughly two fifths occurring once. Collected material from alopecia areata patients comprised lesional scalp punch biopsies and peripheral blood. With respect to this clone: The target antigen is unknown.

Germline V gene sequence: CDR1 GTSNPN, CDR2 SVGIG (reference sequence). The V end was cut by 2 bases, the J end by 8 bases, with 12 bases between. This CDR3 spans 12 amino acids. The V and J genes are TRBV30 and TRBJ1-1; weak D call: TRBD1 (5 bases). Input material: CD4+ T cells sorted from blood. The TCR sequence derives from a human donor with alopecia areata. The CDR3, as DNA: TGTGCCTGGAGTCCCAGACCAGGGGAAGCTTTCTTT. Translating gives CAWSPRPGEAFF.